This entry lists 25 T cell receptor beta chains sequenced from one sample in a study of T cells in Graves' hyperthyroidism and ophthalmopathy. RNA transcripts provided the source from which TCR beta CDR3 regions were amplified. An initial round of RT-PCR targeting the TCR CDR3 relied on the HTBI primer set. TCRdb fed the multiplex PCR reads into MiXCR, producing one record per CDR3 protein. Of hundreds of thousands of distinct CDR3 sequences in the sample, 13% to 15% were seen once. The sample was blood. All receptors derive from a woman aged 45-65 years with Graves' ophthalmopathy.

This clonotype was detected ten times or more. V gene TRBV24-1 combines with J gene TRBJ2-1; tentatively, D is TRBD2 (6 bases). The CDR3 has 14 amino acids. Germline CDR1 is KGHDR and CDR2 is SFDVKD. V lost 4 bases and J 0 bases, leaving 6 bases between the germline ends. The CDR3 loop is CATSDGSSYNEQFF. CDR3 nucleotides: TGTGCCACCAGTGACGGGAGCTCCTACAATGAGCAGTTCTTC.

This clonotype showed up many times. This chain joins TRBV2 and TRBJ2-1; D is perhaps TRBD2 (6 bases). Trimming removed 3 bases from V and 4 bases from J, with 19 bases in between. This CDR3 is 17 amino acids long. Germline assignment: CDR1 SNHLY and CDR2 FYNNEI. In DNA form, the CDR3 reads TGTGCCAGCAGTGATCCCCCCCCCGCTAGCGAGTACAATGAGCAGTTCTTC. It is translated as CASSDPPPASEYNEQFF.

This clonotype was counted between two and nine times. The chain recombines TRBV27 with TRBJ1-3; 11 bases are a match to TRBD1. The germline V gene has CDR1 MNHEY and CDR2 SMNVEV (reference sequence). J was trimmed by 0 bases and V by 6 bases; bases with no gene match: 7. CDR3 size: 17 residues. CDR3 in amino acids: CASRRTGGLSSGNTIYF. CDR3 bases: TGTGCCAGCAGGCGGACAGGGGGCCTCAGCTCTGGAAACACCATATATTTT.

This clonotype was seen only a few times. The chain links TRBV6-2 or TRBV6-3 to TRBJ1-1; weak D call: TRBD1 (6 bases). Trimming shortened V by 10 bases and J by 7 bases, and 13 bases separated the two germline ends. CDR3 length equals 11 residues. CDR1 is MNHEY and CDR2 is SVGEGT in the germline V gene. The CDR3 spells CATQGQFEAFF. The DNA for the CDR3 is TGTGCCACCCAGGGGCAGTTTGAAGCTTTCTTT.

This clonotype was recorded at least ten times. The V call is TRBV18, the J call TRBJ2-1; perhaps TRBD2 as D (6 bases). The CDR3 length is 15 residues. The germline V gene has CDR1 KGHSH and CDR2 LQKENI. Trimming removed 3 bases from V and 0 bases from J, with 9 bases in between. The CDR3 spells CASSPFGSSYNEQFF. Written as DNA, the CDR3 is TGTGCCAGCTCACCTTTCGGGAGCTCCTACAATGAGCAGTTCTTC.

This clonotype was recorded many times. The CDR3, as DNA: TGTGCCAGCAGGGAGACTAGCGGGATCTCTTCCGGGACCTTCGTCCAGTACTTC. This encodes CASRETSGISSGTFVQYF. This chain joins TRBV25-1 and TRBJ2-5; 11 nucleotides match TRBD2. V dropped 6 bases and J dropped 10; count of bases not matched to a gene: 22. The CDR3 spans 18 residues. The germline V gene encodes CDR1 MGHDK and CDR2 SYGVNS.

Remarks on this clonotype: With a much larger clone just one base away, this may be a read error. This sequence joins TRBV5-1 and TRBJ2-3; a possible D gene is TRBD2 (6 bases). The length of the CDR3 is 16 residues. Germline V gene lookup returns CDR1 SGHRS and CDR2 YFSETQ. CDR3 sequence (DNA): TGCGCCGGCAGACCCCCGGGACTTCTATTCACAGATACGCAGTATTTT. Protein sequence: CAGRPPGLLFTDTQYF.

The CDR3: CASSLRGQFVEQFF. The CDR3 DNA reads TGTGCCAGCAGTTTAAGGGGACAGTTCGTTGAGCAGTTCTTC. The V and J genes are TRBV27 and TRBJ2-1, with 7 bases aligning to TRBD1. CDR1 and CDR2 (germline): MNHEY, SMNVEV (reference sequence). This CDR3 has 14 residues. Unmatched junction bases numbered 7, after V lost 2 bases and J lost 9 bases.

Of note for this clonotype: At one end the junction does not follow the germline gene, possibly because of a read error. The rearrangement links TRBV12-3 or TRBV12-4 to TRBJ2-3, with D hard to call. CDR3 length: 12 residues. The CDR3 region has the DNA TGTGTCAGCAGTTTGGAAGATAGTACGCAGTATTTT. Amino acids: CVSSLEDSTQYF.

This clonotype has more than one count but fewer than ten. CDR3 region: CSARGAVYNEQFF. CDR3 coding DNA: TGCAGTGCGAGGGGGGCAGTCTACAATGAGCAGTTCTTC. The J gene is TRBJ2-1, the V gene TRBV20-1; D possibly matches TRBD1 or TRBD2 (6 bases each). The CDR3 is 13 amino acids. In germline, CDR1 is DFQATT, CDR2 SNEGSKA (reference sequence). Trimming cost V 6 bases and J 3 bases, with 12 bases left between them.

As to this clonotype: This may arise from a read error, as a much more abundant clone is one base away. This chain connects TRBV12-3 or TRBV12-4 to TRBJ2-7; the match to TRBD2 covers 10 bases. This CDR3 region has 17 residues. The CDR3 here is CASSAMRTSGNSYGQYF. The CDR3 nucleotides read TGTGCCAGCAGTGCAATGAGGACTAGCGGTAACTCCTACGGGCAGTACTTC.

This clonotype was found many times. The chain couples TRBV18 to TRBJ2-1; possibly TRBD2 for D (5 bases). V lost 2 bases and J 8 bases, leaving 13 bases between the germline ends. Germline loops: CDR1 KGHSH, CDR2 LQKENI. CDR3 length: 14 residues. The CDR3 is CASSPISGWDEQFF. Written as DNA, the CDR3 is TGTGCCAGCTCACCAATAAGCGGATGGGATGAGCAGTTCTTC. The full variable domain, rest sourced from reference TRBV18 and TRBJ2-1, is NAGVMQNPRHLVRRRGQEARLRCSPMKGHSHVYWYRQLPEEGLKFMVYLQKENIIDESGMPKERFSAEFPKEGPSILRIQQVVRGDSAAYFCASSPISGWDEQFFGPGTRLTVL.

This clonotype was seen ten or more times. The chain couples TRBV6-2 or TRBV6-3 to TRBJ2-3; 12 bases are shared with TRBD1. Germline V CDR1 and CDR2: MNHEY, SVGEGT. The CDR3 covers 19 residues. Germline trimming cut 4 bases from V and 0 bases from J; bases unmatched to any gene: 11. The CDR3 region has the DNA TGTGCCAGCAGTTTAACCGGGACAGGGGGCTGGACGAGCACAGATACGCAGTATTTT. As protein: CASSLTGTGGWTSTDTQYF.

The rearrangement uses TRBV6-1 and TRBJ2-7; 8 nucleotides align to TRBD2. This CDR3 region has 15 residues. CDR1 and CDR2 from the germline V gene are MNHNS and SASEGT. J was trimmed by 1 base and V by 5 bases; bases with no gene match: 7. DNA of the CDR3: TGTGCCAGCAGTAATGAAAGACTAGCGTCCTACGAGCAGTACTTC. Amino acid sequence: CASSNERLASYEQYF.

The rearrangement uses TRBV6-2 or TRBV6-3 and TRBJ1-5; no firm D call. Trimming left V 2 bases short and J 3 bases short, with 8 bases between. CDR1 is MNHEY, CDR2 SVGEGT, per germline. The CDR3 has 14 amino acids. CDR3 in amino acids: CASSYIGFNQPQHF. CDR3 nucleotide sequence: TGTGCCAGCAGTTACATCGGGTTCAATCAGCCCCAGCATTTT.

The rearrangement links TRBV4-3 to TRBJ2-1, with TRBD2 matching over 7 bases. The CDR3 runs to 17 residues. The germline CDR1 and CDR2 sequences are LGHNA and YSLEER. Trimming cost V 0 bases and J 8 bases; bases outside gene matches: 13. Here the CDR3 DNA reads TGCGCCAGCAGCCAAGATCTTGGGACTACCCTGAAGTATGAGCAGTTCTTC. It encodes CASSQDLGTTLKYEQFF.

The chain uses TRBV9 and TRBJ2-5, with TRBD2 matching 10 bases. This CDR3 is built from 14 residues. CDR1 SGDLS and CDR2 YYNGEE come from the germline V gene. Trimming took 3 bases from V and 4 from J; bases not matched to a gene: 3. CDR3 amino acids: CASSAGLAAETQYF. CDR3 in DNA: TGTGCCAGCAGCGCCGGACTAGCGGCAGAGACCCAGTACTTC. Using reference TRBV9 and TRBJ2-5 for the parts outside the CDR3, the full variable domain is DSGVTQTPKHLITATGQRVTLRCSPRSGDLSVYWYQQSLDQGLQFLIQYYNGEERAKGNILERFSAQQFPDLHSELNLSSLELGDSALYFCASSAGLAAETQYFGPGTRLLVL.

There are many counts of this clonotype. V usage is TRBV11-1 and J usage is TRBJ1-1; possibly TRBD1 for D (5 bases). Germline loops: CDR1 SGHAT, CDR2 FQDESV (reference sequence). The V gene lost 0 bases and the J gene lost 3 bases, with 8 bases spanning the gap. CDR3 length equals 14 residues. CDR3 loop: CASSLAWGDTEAFF. The DNA of the CDR3 is TGTGCCAGCAGCTTAGCCTGGGGGGACACTGAAGCTTTCTTT. Together with reference TRBV11-1 and TRBJ1-1, the CDR3 gives the full variable domain: EAEVAQSPRYKITEKSQAVAFWCDPISGHATLYWYRQILGQGPELLVQFQDESVVDDSQLPKDRFSAERLKGVDSTLKIQPAELGDSAMYLCASSLAWGDTEAFFGQGTRLTVV.

To note about this clonotype: It may be a read error: a sequence one base away is much more abundant. The chain is built from TRBV6-2 or TRBV6-3 and TRBJ2-1, with a weak D call TRBD2 (5 bases). This CDR3 is 13 amino acids long. CDR1 and CDR2 (germline): MNHEY, SVGEGT. V was trimmed by 1 base and J by 13 bases, leaving 14 bases between them. The DNA for the CDR3 is TGTGCCAGCAGTTACTGGAGGCTCTGGGTACAGTTCTTC. This codes for CASSYWRLWVQFF.

This clonotype was observed many times. The chain recombines TRBV12-3 or TRBV12-4 with TRBJ2-3; D perhaps matches TRBD2 (5 bases). CDR3 length equals 14 residues. V lost 3 bases to trimming and J lost 1 base, with 8 bases between them. CDR3 bases: TGTGCCAGCAGTTTCGGGGTGGGCACAGATACGCAGTATTTT. It is translated as CASSFGVGTDTQYF.

The chain has TRBV7-9 and TRBJ1-5; D ambiguous. The CDR3 has 12 amino acids. V was trimmed by 5 bases and J by 6 bases, leaving 8 bases between them. Germline lookup yields CDR1 SEHNR and CDR2 FQNEAQ (reference sequence). This CDR3 reads CASSTSTQPQHF. CDR3 nucleotide sequence: TGTGCCAGCAGCACCTCGACTCAGCCCCAGCATTTT.

This sequence joins TRBV27 and TRBJ2-7, with 10 bases lining up with TRBD2. Germline V lookup: CDR1 MNHEY, CDR2 SMNVEV (reference sequence). The ends lost 6 bases at V and 4 bases at J; junction bases unmatched: 9. The CDR3 covers 15 residues. The CDR3 loop reads CASRSDTSGKYEQYF. The CDR3 region has the DNA TGTGCCAGCAGGAGTGACACTAGCGGGAAATACGAGCAGTACTTC.

CDR3 nucleotide sequence: TGTGCCAGTATGCCAGCAGGAGATACGCAGTATTTT. This translates into CASMPAGDTQYF. This chain connects TRBV6-1 to TRBJ2-3; D gene ambiguous. The V and J ends lost 9 bases and 5 bases respectively, with 12 bases between them. Germline loops: CDR1 MNHNS, CDR2 SASEGT. The CDR3 runs to 12 residues.

There are many counts of this clonotype. The chain has TRBV27 and TRBJ2-3, with D perhaps TRBD1 or TRBD2 (5 bases each). The CDR3 has 15 amino acids. Trimming removed 5 bases from V and 3 bases from J, with 15 bases in between. Germline V lookup: CDR1 MNHEY, CDR2 SMNVEV (reference sequence). The CDR3 sequence is CASSISGDGTDTQYF. CDR3 bases: TGTGCCAGCAGTATTTCCGGGGACGGGACAGATACGCAGTATTTT.

This clonotype was seen repeatedly, ten times or more. The V call is TRBV5-1, the J call TRBJ1-1, with D possibly being TRBD1 (5 bases). The CDR3 sequence is 13 residues long. Trimming removed 7 bases from V and 5 bases from J, with 15 bases in between. Germline V gene data show CDR1 as SGHRS and CDR2 as YFSETQ. CDR3 residues: CASFQSGTTEAFF. The CDR3 region has the DNA TGCGCCAGCTTTCAGTCGGGGACGACTGAAGCTTTCTTT.